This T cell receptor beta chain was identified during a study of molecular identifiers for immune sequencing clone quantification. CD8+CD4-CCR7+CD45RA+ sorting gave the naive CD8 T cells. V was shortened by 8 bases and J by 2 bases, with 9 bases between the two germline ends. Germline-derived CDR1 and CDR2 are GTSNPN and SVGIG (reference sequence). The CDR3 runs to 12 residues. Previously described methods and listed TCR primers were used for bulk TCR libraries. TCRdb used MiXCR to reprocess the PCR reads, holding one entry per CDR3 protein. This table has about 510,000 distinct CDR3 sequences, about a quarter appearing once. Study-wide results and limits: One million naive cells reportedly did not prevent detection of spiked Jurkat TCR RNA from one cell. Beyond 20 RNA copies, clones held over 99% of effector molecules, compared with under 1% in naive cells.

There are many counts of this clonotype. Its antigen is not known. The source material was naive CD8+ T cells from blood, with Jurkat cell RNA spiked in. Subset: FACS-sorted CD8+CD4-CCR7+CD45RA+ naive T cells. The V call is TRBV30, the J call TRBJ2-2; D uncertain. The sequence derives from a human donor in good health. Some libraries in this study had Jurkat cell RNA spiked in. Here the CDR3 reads CALHHNTGELFF. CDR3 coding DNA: TGTGCCCTACATCACAACACCGGGGAGCTGTTTTTT. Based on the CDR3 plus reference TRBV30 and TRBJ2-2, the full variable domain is SQTIHQWPATLVQPVGSPLSLECTVEGTSNPNLYWYRQAAGRGLQLLFYSVGIGQISSEVPQNLSASRPQDRQFILSSKKLLLSDSGFYLCALHHNTGELFFGEGSRLTVL.